This is a list of T cell receptor beta chains from one sample in a study of identical twins. Via MiXCR, TCRdb re-called the 5' RACE reads, giving one row per CDR3 protein. The sample has around 650,000 distinct CDR3 sequences, around 7.4% seen once. The sample was also linked to a second study, of yellow fever vaccine responses in identical twins.

The sample comprised PBMCs. These receptors all stem from a woman under 30 in good health. The CDR3 runs from the conserved cysteine through the conserved F or W. D genes are given only for firm matches. Size values are once, few and many counts, or a class for expanded clones, and some rows have none.

d_gene: TRBD1
v_gene: TRBV7-9
abundance: NA
j_gene: TRBJ2-5
CDR3aa: CASSPWDREETQYF
CDR3nt: TGTGCCAGCAGCCCCTGGGACAGGGAAGAGACCCAGTACTTC

d_gene: NA
v_gene: TRBV14
abundance: few
j_gene: TRBJ1-1
CDR3aa: CASSQETRANTEAFF
CDR3nt: TGTGCCAGCAGCCAAGAGACAAGGGCAAACACTGAAGCTTTCTTT

d_gene: NA
v_gene: TRBV29-1
abundance: few
j_gene: TRBJ2-5
CDR3aa: CSGSTPQETQYF
CDR3nt: TGCAGCGGGAGCACGCCCCAAGAGACCCAGTACTTC

d_gene: NA
v_gene: TRBV7-9
abundance: NA
j_gene: TRBJ2-1
CDR3aa: CASSHPPSSSYNEQFF
CDR3nt: TGTGCCAGCAGCCACCCTCCGAGTTCTTCCTACAATGAGCAGTTCTTC

d_gene: TRBD2
v_gene: TRBV29-1
abundance: many
j_gene: TRBJ2-7
CDR3aa: CSVLPGLAESYEQYF
CDR3nt: TGCAGCGTTCTCCCGGGACTAGCGGAGTCCTACGAGCAGTACTTC

d_gene: TRBD1
v_gene: TRBV7-3
abundance: NA
j_gene: TRBJ2-3
CDR3aa: CASSLTRGTGATDTQYF
CDR3nt: TGTGCCAGCAGCTTAACGCGGGGGACAGGGGCGACAGATACGCAGTATTTT

d_gene: TRBD2
v_gene: TRBV5-1
abundance: many
j_gene: TRBJ2-1
CDR3aa: CASSLGLAGRGNSYNEQFF
CDR3nt: TGCGCCAGCAGCCTCGGACTAGCGGGACGAGGGAACTCCTACAATGAGCAGTTCTTC

d_gene: TRBD1
v_gene: TRBV3-1
abundance: NA
j_gene: TRBJ1-1
CDR3aa: CASSQSHRGGNTEAFF
CDR3nt: TGTGCCAGCAGCCAGTCCCACAGGGGTGGGAACACTGAAGCTTTCTTT

d_gene: TRBD2
v_gene: TRBV20-1
abundance: few
j_gene: TRBJ2-3
CDR3aa: CSARAPGRGFTDTQYF
CDR3nt: TGCAGTGCTAGAGCTCCCGGGAGGGGGTTCACAGATACGCAGTATTTT

d_gene: NA
v_gene: TRBV11-1
abundance: few
j_gene: TRBJ2-2
CDR3aa: CASRRGGVNHWNTGELFF
CDR3nt: TGTGCCAGCAGACGAGGAGGGGTCAACCACTGGAACACCGGGGAGCTGTTTTTT

d_gene: TRBD1
v_gene: TRBV6-1
abundance: NA
j_gene: TRBJ2-2
CDR3aa: CASRSPAQGKTGELFF
CDR3nt: TGTGCCAGCAGATCCCCGGCACAGGGGAAGACCGGGGAGCTGTTTTTT

d_gene: TRBD1
v_gene: TRBV11-2
abundance: NA
j_gene: TRBJ2-3
CDR3aa: CASCPTGLSTDTQYF
CDR3nt: TGTGCCAGCTGCCCGACAGGGTTGAGCACAGATACGCAGTATTTT

d_gene: TRBD2
v_gene: TRBV3-1
abundance: NA
j_gene: TRBJ2-3
CDR3aa: CASSRAVGGGRTDTQYF
CDR3nt: TGTGCCAGCAGCCGTGCCGTCGGCGGGGGGAGAACAGATACGCAGTATTTT

d_gene: NA
v_gene: TRBV7-3
abundance: few
j_gene: TRBJ2-3
CDR3aa: CASSLGGTVGRTDTQYF
CDR3nt: TGTGCCAGCAGCTTAGGGGGGACTGTAGGGCGCACAGATACGCAGTATTTT

d_gene: NA
v_gene: TRBV5-1
abundance: many
j_gene: TRBJ2-3
CDR3aa: CASSTGPGTDTQYF
CDR3nt: TGCGCCAGCAGCACCGGACCCGGCACAGATACGCAGTATTTT

d_gene: NA
v_gene: TRBV5-1
abundance: few
j_gene: TRBJ2-1
CDR3aa: CASSPGLGPDYNEQFF
CDR3nt: TGCGCCAGCAGCCCGGGTTTGGGACCAGACTACAATGAGCAGTTCTTC

d_gene: TRBD2
v_gene: TRBV3-1
abundance: NA
j_gene: TRBJ2-6
CDR3aa: CASSPPGRAASGANVLTF
CDR3nt: TGTGCCAGCAGCCCCCCCGGGAGGGCCGCGTCTGGGGCCAACGTCCTGACTTTC

d_gene: NA
v_gene: TRBV6-1
abundance: few
j_gene: TRBJ1-4
CDR3aa: CASRVGGAGEKLFF
CDR3nt: TGTGCCAGCAGAGTGGGAGGAGCAGGAGAAAAACTGTTTTTT

d_gene: TRBD1
v_gene: TRBV10-3
abundance: NA
j_gene: TRBJ1-5
CDR3aa: CATLPGQGNQPQHF
CDR3nt: TGTGCCACCCTACCTGGACAGGGGAATCAGCCCCAGCATTTT

d_gene: NA
v_gene: TRBV3-1
abundance: few
j_gene: TRBJ2-5
CDR3aa: CASSPRTTRETQYF
CDR3nt: TGTGCCAGCAGCCCCCGGACTACCCGTGAGACCCAGTACTTC

d_gene: TRBD2
v_gene: TRBV7-9
abundance: few
j_gene: TRBJ2-7
CDR3aa: CASSFTSVYEQYF
CDR3nt: TGTGCCAGCAGCTTTACTAGCGTCTACGAGCAGTACTTC

d_gene: TRBD2
v_gene: TRBV3-1
abundance: many
j_gene: TRBJ2-2
CDR3aa: CASSLRLAVSGELFF
CDR3nt: TGTGCCAGCAGCCTTCGACTAGCGGTCTCTGGAGAGCTGTTTTTT

d_gene: TRBD2
v_gene: TRBV10-1
abundance: few
j_gene: TRBJ2-5
CDR3aa: CASSVGSGYQETQYF
CDR3nt: TGCGCCAGCAGTGTTGGTAGCGGGTACCAAGAGACCCAGTACTTC

d_gene: TRBD2
v_gene: TRBV10-2
abundance: NA
j_gene: TRBJ2-1
CDR3aa: CASSGPSGRNEQFF
CDR3nt: TGCGCCAGCAGTGGTCCTAGCGGGAGGAATGAGCAGTTCTTC

d_gene: TRBD1
v_gene: TRBV3-1
abundance: NA
j_gene: TRBJ1-2
CDR3aa: CASSQGEGTASYGYTF
CDR3nt: TGTGCCAGCAGCCAGGGGGAGGGGACAGCCTCCTATGGCTACACCTTC

d_gene: TRBD2
v_gene: TRBV7-3
abundance: NA
j_gene: TRBJ2-1
CDR3aa: CASSVTSGSWNEQFF
CDR3nt: TGTGCCAGCAGCGTGACTAGCGGGAGTTGGAATGAGCAGTTCTTC

d_gene: NA
v_gene: TRBV5-6
abundance: few
j_gene: TRBJ2-2
CDR3aa: CASTQPGTPNTGELFF
CDR3nt: TGTGCCAGCACTCAACCCGGGACACCTAACACCGGGGAGCTGTTTTTT

d_gene: NA
v_gene: TRBV10-3
abundance: few
j_gene: TRBJ2-4
CDR3aa: CAISDGGTEKNIQYF
CDR3nt: TGTGCCATCAGTGACGGGGGGACAGAGAAAAACATTCAGTACTTC

d_gene: NA
v_gene: TRBV21-1
abundance: many
j_gene: TRBJ1-4
CDR3aa: CASSKEGVCKKDEKLFF
CDR3nt: TGTGCCAGCAGCAAAGAGGGGGTCTGTAAGAAGGACGAAAAACTGTTTTTT

d_gene: TRBD2
v_gene: TRBV5-1
abundance: NA
j_gene: TRBJ2-4
CDR3aa: CASSILAGGSFGNIQYF
CDR3nt: TGCGCCAGCAGCATCCTAGCGGGAGGGAGTTTTGGAAACATTCAGTACTTC

d_gene: NA
v_gene: TRBV6-6
abundance: many
j_gene: TRBJ2-2
CDR3aa: CASSHREIGELFF
CDR3nt: TGTGCCAGCAGTCACAGGGAAATCGGGGAGCTGTTTTTT

d_gene: TRBD2
v_gene: TRBV10-3
abundance: NA
j_gene: TRBJ2-7
CDR3aa: CAISGTSGSSYEQYF
CDR3nt: TGTGCCATCAGTGGGACTAGCGGGAGCTCCTACGAGCAGTACTTC

d_gene: NA
v_gene: TRBV28
abundance: NA
j_gene: TRBJ2-1
CDR3aa: CASRWGGPLNEQFF
CDR3nt: TGTGCCAGCAGGTGGGGGGGGCCGTTGAATGAGCAGTTCTTC

d_gene: NA
v_gene: TRBV12-3/TRBV12-4
abundance: NA
j_gene: TRBJ1-5
CDR3aa: CASSRKDGYNQPQHF
CDR3nt: TGTGCCAGCAGTCGAAAGGACGGATACAATCAGCCCCAGCATTTT

d_gene: NA
v_gene: TRBV27
abundance: many
j_gene: TRBJ1-1
CDR3aa: CASSLSIGGRTEAFF
CDR3nt: TGTGCCAGCAGTTTATCTATCGGGGGGCGAACTGAAGCTTTCTTT

d_gene: TRBD2
v_gene: TRBV12-3/TRBV12-4
abundance: few
j_gene: TRBJ2-7
CDR3aa: CASSSIRTSGRAHEQYF
CDR3nt: TGTGCCAGCAGTTCGATCCGGACTAGCGGGAGGGCCCACGAGCAGTACTTC

d_gene: NA
v_gene: TRBV20-1
abundance: many
j_gene: TRBJ2-7
CDR3aa: CSAHPSVDYFSYEQYF
CDR3nt: TGCAGTGCTCACCCTTCCGTCGATTACTTCTCCTACGAGCAGTACTTC

d_gene: TRBD1
v_gene: TRBV5-1
abundance: many
j_gene: TRBJ2-1
CDR3aa: CASSLSGQKNNEQFF
CDR3nt: TGCGCCAGCAGCTTGTCGGGACAGAAAAACAATGAGCAGTTCTTC

d_gene: NA
v_gene: TRBV7-3
abundance: NA
j_gene: TRBJ2-4
CDR3aa: CASSEQGHSGAKNIQYF
CDR3nt: TGTGCCAGCAGCGAACAGGGCCATTCGGGCGCCAAAAACATTCAGTACTTC

d_gene: NA
v_gene: TRBV12-3/TRBV12-4
abundance: many
j_gene: TRBJ2-3
CDR3aa: CASSLGLAGDTQYF
CDR3nt: TGTGCCAGCAGTTTAGGTCTTGCTGGAGATACGCAGTATTTT